These T cell receptor beta chains were read from a single sample in a study of cytomegalovirus exposure and HLA in healthy donors. Here immunoSEQ multiplex PCR was the method, and the copy in TCRdb shows in-frame clones only, minus some. The sample lists more than 65,000 clones, roughly 70% seen once, with around 2.9% in the top ten. Sample: PBMCs. These TCRs come from a man aged 40-50 years in good health and CMV-seronegative. Both conserved end residues are part of each CDR3. D genes are given only for firm matches. The size entry is marked missing in some rows and otherwise reads once, few, many or a size class.

v_call: TRBV4-1; j_call: TRBJ1-4; d_call: NA; clone_size: NA; cdr3_nt: TGCGCCAGCAGCCACGGCATGGAGGCAACTAATGAAAAACTGTTTTTT; cdr3_aa: CASSHGMEATNEKLFF
v_call: TRBV30; j_call: TRBJ1-1; d_call: NA; clone_size: NA; cdr3_nt: TGTGCCTGGAGTTGGTCGGGGGACACTGAAGCTTTCTTT; cdr3_aa: CAWSWSGDTEAFF
v_call: TRBV28; j_call: TRBJ1-2; d_call: TRBD1; clone_size: NA; cdr3_nt: TGTGCCAGCAGTTCTACAACAGGGGTCTATGGCTACACCTTC; cdr3_aa: CASSSTTGVYGYTF
v_call: TRBV27; j_call: TRBJ1-2; d_call: TRBD1; clone_size: NA; cdr3_nt: TGTGCCAGCACCATCCGTCCCGGGACAGGGGAAGCTGGCTACACCTTC; cdr3_aa: CASTIRPGTGEAGYTF
v_call: TRBV5-4; j_call: TRBJ1-2; d_call: TRBD1; clone_size: NA; cdr3_nt: TGTGCCAGCAGCTTTTGGGACAGGATAAGTGGCTATGGCTACACCTTC; cdr3_aa: CASSFWDRISGYGYTF
v_call: TRBV7-2; j_call: TRBJ2-7; d_call: NA; clone_size: NA; cdr3_nt: TGTGCCAGCAGCTTAGTCGAGGGTGCCAGCTCCTACGAGCAGTACTTC; cdr3_aa: CASSLVEGASSYEQYF
v_call: TRBV2; j_call: TRBJ2-5; d_call: NA; clone_size: few; cdr3_nt: TGTGCCAGCACCGTGGCCCGGGACCAAGAGACCCAGTACTTC; cdr3_aa: CASTVARDQETQYF
v_call: TRBV18; j_call: TRBJ2-7; d_call: NA; clone_size: NA; cdr3_nt: TGTGCCAGCTCACCCTTTCGGGAATCCTCCTACGAGCAGTACTTC; cdr3_aa: CASSPFRESSYEQYF
v_call: TRBV6-6; j_call: TRBJ1-5; d_call: TRBD1; clone_size: NA; cdr3_nt: TGTGCCAGCAGGAGGACAGGACCCAGCAATCAGCCCCAGCATTTT; cdr3_aa: CASRRTGPSNQPQHF
v_call: TRBV30; j_call: TRBJ1-3; d_call: NA; clone_size: NA; cdr3_nt: TGTGCCTGGGCAAGGGGCGAAGGAAACACCATATATTTT; cdr3_aa: CAWARGEGNTIYF
v_call: TRBV19; j_call: TRBJ2-7; d_call: NA; clone_size: NA; cdr3_nt: TGTGCCAGTAGTACCTTCTTCGACAGCTACGAGCAGTACTTC; cdr3_aa: CASSTFFDSYEQYF
v_call: TRBV29-1; j_call: TRBJ1-6; d_call: TRBD1; clone_size: once; cdr3_nt: TGCAGCGTGCAACAGGGGGCAGAGGCACCCCTCCACTTT; cdr3_aa: CSVQQGAEAPLHF
v_call: TRBV6-4; j_call: TRBJ1-5; d_call: NA; clone_size: NA; cdr3_nt: TGTGCCAGCAGTGACTCCGTGAGCAATCAGCCCCAGCATTTT; cdr3_aa: CASSDSVSNQPQHF
v_call: TRBV6-6; j_call: TRBJ2-7; d_call: NA; clone_size: NA; cdr3_nt: TGTGCCAGCAGTCCGGGACACGAGGAGCAGTACTTC; cdr3_aa: CASSPGHEEQYF
v_call: TRBV4-2; j_call: TRBJ2-7; d_call: NA; clone_size: few; cdr3_nt: TGTGCCAGCAGCCAAGATGGCACAAATATCTACGAGCAGTACTTC; cdr3_aa: CASSQDGTNIYEQYF
v_call: TRBV9; j_call: TRBJ1-3; d_call: TRBD1; clone_size: few; cdr3_nt: TGTGCCAGCAGCCCAAGGGACAGATTCTACTCTGGAAACACCATATATTTT; cdr3_aa: CASSPRDRFYSGNTIYF
v_call: TRBV30; j_call: TRBJ2-6; d_call: TRBD2; clone_size: NA; cdr3_nt: TGTGCCTGGAGTGAGACAGCGGGGGGGCCTTCTGGGGCCAACGTCCTGACTTTC; cdr3_aa: CAWSETAGGPSGANVLTF
v_call: TRBV5-1; j_call: TRBJ2-1; d_call: TRBD1; clone_size: NA; cdr3_nt: TGCGCCAGCAGCTTGGTGAGACAGGGGGTCAGGGCCGGAATCTTC; cdr3_aa: CASSLVRQGVRAGIF
v_call: TRBV7-9; j_call: TRBJ1-1; d_call: NA; clone_size: NA; cdr3_nt: TGTGCCAGCAGCTTAGAGGCAGGGGTGACTGAAGCTTTCTTT; cdr3_aa: CASSLEAGVTEAFF
v_call: TRBV18; j_call: TRBJ2-3; d_call: NA; clone_size: NA; cdr3_nt: TGTGCCAGCTCTCACTGGACAGACACAGATACGCAGTATTTT; cdr3_aa: CASSHWTDTDTQYF
v_call: TRBV5-6; j_call: TRBJ1-5; d_call: NA; clone_size: NA; cdr3_nt: TGTGCCAGCAGCTTAGGAGCTCAGCCCCAGCATTTT; cdr3_aa: CASSLGAQPQHF
v_call: TRBV6-5; j_call: TRBJ2-7; d_call: TRBD2; clone_size: once; cdr3_nt: TGTGCCAGCAGTTACGGCGGGGGGAGCTACGAGCAGTACTTC; cdr3_aa: CASSYGGGSYEQYF
v_call: TRBV29-1; j_call: TRBJ2-7; d_call: NA; clone_size: NA; cdr3_nt: TGCAGCGTTGGATCTAGCTCCTACGAGCAGTACTTC; cdr3_aa: CSVGSSSYEQYF
v_call: TRBV11-3; j_call: TRBJ2-7; d_call: NA; clone_size: NA; cdr3_nt: TGTGCCAGCAGCTCCATCTCCTACGAGCAGTACTTC; cdr3_aa: CASSSISYEQYF
v_call: TRBV4-3; j_call: TRBJ1-4; d_call: NA; clone_size: few; cdr3_nt: TGCGCCAGCAGCTCCTCGGCGGCGGGGTATGAAAAACTGTTTTTT; cdr3_aa: CASSSSAAGYEKLFF
v_call: TRBV21-1; j_call: TRBJ1-6; d_call: NA; clone_size: NA; cdr3_nt: TGTGCCAGCAGCAAGAGGGACAGGGAGATTTCACCCCTCCACTTT; cdr3_aa: CASSKRDREISPLHF
v_call: TRBV4-3; j_call: TRBJ1-4; d_call: TRBD1; clone_size: NA; cdr3_nt: TGCGCCAGCACCCGGACAGGGACCGCAACTAATGAAAAACTGTTTTTT; cdr3_aa: CASTRTGTATNEKLFF
v_call: TRBV19; j_call: TRBJ2-2; d_call: NA; clone_size: NA; cdr3_nt: TGTGCCAGTAACTCTCGGACAGCGAACACCGGGGAGCTGTTTTTT; cdr3_aa: CASNSRTANTGELFF
v_call: TRBV7-2; j_call: TRBJ2-4; d_call: NA; clone_size: NA; cdr3_nt: TGTGCCAGCAGCCTCCTGGCGGGGAAAAACATTCAGTACTTC; cdr3_aa: CASSLLAGKNIQYF
v_call: TRBV2; j_call: TRBJ1-6; d_call: NA; clone_size: NA; cdr3_nt: TGTGCCAGCAAAGGGAGCTCCTATAATTCACCCCTCCACTTT; cdr3_aa: CASKGSSYNSPLHF
v_call: TRBV28; j_call: TRBJ1-4; d_call: NA; clone_size: NA; cdr3_nt: TGTGCCAGCAGTTTACCGGGAGGGGGGGGTGAAAAACTGTTTTTT; cdr3_aa: CASSLPGGGGEKLFF
v_call: TRBV4-3; j_call: TRBJ2-2; d_call: NA; clone_size: NA; cdr3_nt: TGCGCCAGCAGCCAAGATTTCCGGAGCACCGGGGAGCTGTTTTTT; cdr3_aa: CASSQDFRSTGELFF
v_call: TRBV30; j_call: TRBJ1-6; d_call: TRBD1; clone_size: once; cdr3_nt: TGTGCCTGGACCGGGACAGGGATCTCACCCCTCCACTTT; cdr3_aa: CAWTGTGISPLHF
v_call: TRBV28; j_call: TRBJ2-7; d_call: NA; clone_size: NA; cdr3_nt: TGTGCCAGCACCCTCGGCGGGGTAACCGAGCAGTACTTC; cdr3_aa: CASTLGGVTEQYF
v_call: TRBV19; j_call: TRBJ2-5; d_call: NA; clone_size: NA; cdr3_nt: TGTGCCAGTAAAAACAACGGAGTGGGGACCCAGTACTTC; cdr3_aa: CASKNNGVGTQYF
v_call: TRBV6-5; j_call: TRBJ1-2; d_call: TRBD1; clone_size: NA; cdr3_nt: TGTGCCAGCAGTCGTTCACAGGGGGGAGGCTACACCTTC; cdr3_aa: CASSRSQGGGYTF
v_call: TRBV27; j_call: TRBJ2-1; d_call: TRBD1; clone_size: NA; cdr3_nt: TGTGCCAGCAGTTTCAGACAGGGGGACTACAATGAGCAGTTCTTC; cdr3_aa: CASSFRQGDYNEQFF
v_call: TRBV4-1; j_call: TRBJ2-1; d_call: TRBD1; clone_size: NA; cdr3_nt: TGCGCCAGCAGCCAAGGACAGGGGTACAATGAGCAGTTCTTC; cdr3_aa: CASSQGQGYNEQFF
v_call: TRBV18; j_call: TRBJ2-3; d_call: NA; clone_size: NA; cdr3_nt: TGTGCCAGCTCGCGCAGCAGGAATACAGATACGCAGTATTTT; cdr3_aa: CASSRSRNTDTQYF
v_call: TRBV7-3; j_call: TRBJ2-3; d_call: NA; clone_size: few; cdr3_nt: TGTGCCAGCAGCGCAAGGGGCTCGCCCGCAGATACGCAGTATTTT; cdr3_aa: CASSARGSPADTQYF
v_call: TRBV9; j_call: TRBJ2-2; d_call: NA; clone_size: NA; cdr3_nt: TGTGCCAGCAGCGTAGATGCAGGGTCGGACACCGGGGAGCTGTTTTTT; cdr3_aa: CASSVDAGSDTGELFF
v_call: TRBV6-6; j_call: TRBJ1-1; d_call: NA; clone_size: NA; cdr3_nt: TGTGCCAGCAGCCTGCTACCAGGCACTGAAGCTTTCTTT; cdr3_aa: CASSLLPGTEAFF
v_call: TRBV7-2; j_call: TRBJ2-7; d_call: NA; clone_size: NA; cdr3_nt: TGTGCCAGCAGCGACGGGGTTCCCTACGAGCAGTACTTC; cdr3_aa: CASSDGVPYEQYF
v_call: TRBV30; j_call: TRBJ1-1; d_call: NA; clone_size: NA; cdr3_nt: TGTGCCTGGAGTGTACAGGGGAACACTGAAGCTTTCTTT; cdr3_aa: CAWSVQGNTEAFF
v_call: TRBV6-6; j_call: TRBJ1-1; d_call: NA; clone_size: few; cdr3_nt: TGTGCCTGCGTCGGGGGGGCTCTGAACACTGAAGCTTTCTTT; cdr3_aa: CACVGGALNTEAFF
v_call: TRBV27; j_call: TRBJ1-5; d_call: NA; clone_size: NA; cdr3_nt: TGTGCCAGCAGTTTATCGGGGGGAGAGGGCAATCAGCCCCAGCATTTT; cdr3_aa: CASSLSGGEGNQPQHF
v_call: TRBV4-3; j_call: TRBJ1-1; d_call: NA; clone_size: few; cdr3_nt: TGCGCCAGCAGCCAAGAGTGGGAGTGGGAGGGTTGGAACACTGAAGCTTTCTTT; cdr3_aa: CASSQEWEWEGWNTEAFF
v_call: TRBV4-3; j_call: TRBJ2-1; d_call: NA; clone_size: NA; cdr3_nt: TGCGCCAGCAGCCAATTTAGATACAATGAGCAGTTCTTC; cdr3_aa: CASSQFRYNEQFF
v_call: TRBV5-1; j_call: TRBJ2-5; d_call: TRBD2; clone_size: NA; cdr3_nt: TGCGCCAGCAGCTTGGCGATAGCGGGGGGGCAAGAGACCCAGTACTTC; cdr3_aa: CASSLAIAGGQETQYF
v_call: TRBV5-1; j_call: TRBJ2-3; d_call: NA; clone_size: NA; cdr3_nt: TGCGCCAGCAGCTTGCTAGGGGTAGGCACAGATACGCAGTATTTT; cdr3_aa: CASSLLGVGTDTQYF
v_call: TRBV5-4; j_call: TRBJ1-3; d_call: NA; clone_size: NA; cdr3_nt: TGTGCCAGCAGCTTGGGAGGGCACTCTGGAAACACCATATATTTT; cdr3_aa: CASSLGGHSGNTIYF
v_call: TRBV7-2; j_call: TRBJ2-5; d_call: NA; clone_size: few; cdr3_nt: TGTGCCAGCAGCTCGGACTACTTCCAGTACTTC; cdr3_aa: CASSSDYFQYF
v_call: TRBV4-2; j_call: TRBJ2-7; d_call: TRBD2; clone_size: NA; cdr3_nt: TGTGCCAGCAGCCAAGAACTAGCGGCCGAGCAGTACTTC; cdr3_aa: CASSQELAAEQYF
v_call: TRBV11-3; j_call: TRBJ2-7; d_call: NA; clone_size: NA; cdr3_nt: TGTGCCAGCAGTAGACAGACAGGAAAGGGGCAGTACTTC; cdr3_aa: CASSRQTGKGQYF
v_call: TRBV11-3; j_call: TRBJ1-1; d_call: NA; clone_size: NA; cdr3_nt: TGTGCCAGCAGCTCAGGGGTGGGCACTGAAGCTTTCTTT; cdr3_aa: CASSSGVGTEAFF
v_call: TRBV27; j_call: TRBJ2-7; d_call: NA; clone_size: NA; cdr3_nt: TGTGCCAGCAGTTTATTGGCGGTGGATGGGGAGCAGTACTTC; cdr3_aa: CASSLLAVDGEQYF
v_call: TRBV4-2; j_call: TRBJ2-5; d_call: TRBD1; clone_size: NA; cdr3_nt: TGTGCCAGCAGCCCGGTACAGGGGGCGTTTGTAGAGACCCAGTACTTC; cdr3_aa: CASSPVQGAFVETQYF
v_call: TRBV5-1; j_call: TRBJ2-1; d_call: TRBD2; clone_size: NA; cdr3_nt: TGCGCCAGCAGCCCAGAGCGGGGGTCCGGCAATGAGCAGTTCTTC; cdr3_aa: CASSPERGSGNEQFF
v_call: TRBV18; j_call: TRBJ1-5; d_call: NA; clone_size: NA; cdr3_nt: TGTGCCAGCTCACCACCAAGTGCGGCAGTAAATCAGCCCCAGCATTTT; cdr3_aa: CASSPPSAAVNQPQHF
v_call: TRBV14; j_call: TRBJ2-3; d_call: NA; clone_size: NA; cdr3_nt: TGTGCCAGTACAGGGATAGGGAGCACAGATACGCAGTATTTT; cdr3_aa: CASTGIGSTDTQYF